Each of the 9 T cell receptor beta chains below was sequenced from the same sample in a study of blood T cell repertoires in COVID-19. The repertoire was sequenced with immunoSEQ multiplex PCR; TCRdb's copy has only in-frame clones and lacks some. The data hold approximately 300,000 clones, with roughly 91% observed a single time. The sequenced sample was PBMCs or T cells enriched from blood (not recorded which). These receptors all come from a woman between 25 and 40 years old who had recovered from COVID-19.

CDR3 DNA: TGTGCCAGCAGCCCTAGGGGGATCAATGAGCAGTTCTTC. Its protein is CASSPRGINEQFF. The gene calls are TRBV3-1 (or the pseudogene TRBV3-2) and TRBJ2-1, with a tentative D call TRBD1 (6 bases). This CDR3 comprises 13 residues. Germline assignment: CDR1 LGHDT and CDR2 YNNKEL (reference sequence). Trimming left V 4 bases short and J 6 bases short, with 10 bases between.

The chain combines TRBV11-2 with TRBJ2-3; TRBD2 agrees at 7 bases. The CDR3 extends over 14 amino acids. J gave up 5 bases and V 5 bases, and 7 bases lay outside the gene matches. CDR1 and CDR2 from the germline V gene are SGHAT and FQNNGV. The DNA for the CDR3 is TGTGCCAGCAGCCGGCAGGGAGGGGTAGATACGCAGTATTTT. It is translated as CASSRQGGVDTQYF.

The rearrangement links TRBV5-1 to TRBJ2-2; the D gene is possibly TRBD1 (6 bases). CDR3 size: 15 residues. Germline CDR1 is SGHRS and CDR2 is YFSETQ. Between the trimmed V and J ends, which lost 5 bases and 1 base, there was a span of 12 bases. CDR3 in amino acids: CASRTSGQNTGELFF. The CDR3 DNA reads as TGCGCCAGCAGGACGTCGGGACAGAACACCGGGGAGCTGTTTTTT.

This clone was recorded only once. The rearrangement joins TRBV9 to TRBJ1-2, with 8 nucleotides matching TRBD1. After removal of 2 bases from V and 3 bases from J, the junction contained 0 bases not matched to a gene. Per the germline V gene, CDR1 is SGDLS and CDR2 is YYNGEE. The CDR3 is made up of 13 amino acids. The CDR3 bases are TGTGCCAGCAGCGTGACAGGGGACTATGGCTACACCTTC. Residues: CASSVTGDYGYTF.

This chain connects TRBV7-2 to TRBJ1-2; tentatively, D is TRBD1 (6 bases). The ends were cut back, 6 bases at V and 13 bases at J, with 21 bases in the middle. Germline values: CDR1 SGHTA, CDR2 FQGNSA. This CDR3 region has 13 residues. CDR3 DNA: TGTGCCAGCAGATCCCGGGACATGCCTTTGTTCACCTTC. Amino acids: CASRSRDMPLFTF.

The V call is TRBV28, the J call TRBJ2-5; 12 nucleotides match TRBD2. The CDR3 contains 15 residues. Germline CDR1 reads MDHEN; CDR2 reads SYDVKM. The V gene end was trimmed by 8 bases and the J gene end by 7 bases; junction bases not matched to a gene: 11. CDR3 bases: TGTGCCAGCTTCGGACTAGCGGGAAATGAAGGGACCCAGTACTTC. It translates to CASFGLAGNEGTQYF.

The V call is TRBV2, the J call TRBJ2-5; TRBD2 matches 8 bases. This CDR3 contains 17 residues. The germline CDR1 and CDR2 sequences are SNHLY and FYNNEI. J was trimmed by 4 bases and V by 5 bases; bases with no gene match: 15. The CDR3 nucleotides are TGTGCCAGCAGTAAAGAGCGGGAGTGGTTTTTGGGAGAGACCCAGTACTTC. Its protein product is CASSKEREWFLGETQYF.

This chain links TRBV7-8 with TRBJ1-2; D unresolved. CDR3 length equals 12 residues. The V gene's germline CDR1 is SGHVS and CDR2 FQNEAQ. The V end lost 10 bases, the J end lost 1 base, and 10 bases lay between the germline ends. Written as DNA, the CDR3 is TGTGCCATACTCGGGAGTAACTATGGCTACACCTTC. It specifies CAILGSNYGYTF.

The V gene is TRBV5-1, the J gene TRBJ1-4; D not resolved. CDR1 and CDR2 from the germline V gene are SGHRS and YFSETQ. The CDR3 spans 15 residues. The V and J ends lost 1 base and 0 bases respectively, with 7 bases between them. Here the CDR3 reads CASSLLLPTNEKLFF. DNA of the CDR3: TGCGCCAGCAGCTTGCTCCTCCCAACTAATGAAAAACTGTTTTTT. Full variable domain (remainder filled in from reference TRBV5-1 and TRBJ1-4): KAGVTQTPRYLIKTRGQQVTLSCSPISGHRSVSWYQQTPGQGLQFLFEYFSETQRNKGNFPGRFSGRQFSNSRSEMNVSTLELGDSALYLCASSLLLPTNEKLFFGSGTQLSVL.